The rows below give T cell receptor beta chains drawn from one sample of a study of cytotoxic CD8 clonotypes in ibrutinib-treated CLL. Method: immunoSEQ multiplex PCR; TCRdb's copy keeps in-frame clones and lacks some. The table lists 200,000 to 250,000 clones, roughly 65% of them singletons, with around 5.9% in the top ten. The sample in question was PBMCs, obtained after 12 months of ibrutinib treatment. These receptors all come from a human donor with chronic lymphocytic leukemia. Each CDR3 is given with its conserved first and last residue. Fields, in order: clone size, V gene, D gene, J gene, CDR3 protein, CDR3 DNA. D genes are given only for firm matches. Expanded clones get a size class; other rows say once, few or many, or leave the size out.

size: NA; V: TRBV2; D: NA; J: TRBJ2-5; CDR3: CASSGRQIMETQYF; DNA: TGTGCCAGCAGTGGCCGACAGATCATGGAGACCCAGTACTTC
size: NA; V: TRBV28; D: NA; J: TRBJ1-1; CDR3: CASSLVGLNTEAFF; DNA: TGTGCCAGCAGTTTAGTAGGGTTGAACACTGAAGCTTTCTTT
size: few; V: TRBV4-1; D: NA; J: TRBJ1-5; CDR3: CASSQDPRRGGYNSNQPQHF; DNA: TGCGCCAGCAGCCAAGATCCTCGTAGAGGGGGGTACAATAGCAATCAGCCCCAGCATTTT
size: NA; V: TRBV5-6; D: NA; J: TRBJ2-7; CDR3: CASSLRGAAYEQYF; DNA: TGTGCCAGCAGCTTGAGGGGGGCGGCGTACGAGCAGTACTTC
size: NA; V: TRBV5-1; D: TRBD2; J: TRBJ2-5; CDR3: CASSFGGGPREETQYF; DNA: TGCGCCAGCAGCTTCGGCGGGGGGCCGAGGGAAGAGACCCAGTACTTC
size: NA; V: TRBV4-1; D: NA; J: TRBJ1-1; CDR3: CASSQGPGLGEAFF; DNA: TGCGCCAGCAGCCAAGGGCCGGGTTTGGGTGAAGCTTTCTTT
size: NA; V: TRBV28; D: NA; J: TRBJ1-2; CDR3: CASSLVGVPSNYGYTF; DNA: TGTGCCAGCAGTCTCGTGGGGGTCCCTTCTAACTATGGCTACACCTTC
size: few; V: TRBV27; D: NA; J: TRBJ1-2; CDR3: CASSLFWGYGYTF; DNA: TGTGCCAGCAGTTTATTCTGGGGTTATGGCTACACCTTC
size: once; V: TRBV19; D: TRBD1; J: TRBJ1-5; CDR3: CASSVGPGQGRSQPQHF; DNA: TGTGCCAGTAGTGTCGGCCCGGGACAGGGAAGGAGTCAGCCCCAGCATTTT
size: few; V: TRBV7-2; D: TRBD1; J: TRBJ1-4; CDR3: CASSSQTGDNEKLFF; DNA: TGTGCCAGCAGCTCGCAGACAGGGGATAATGAAAAACTGTTTTTT
size: NA; V: TRBV6-6; D: NA; J: TRBJ2-7; CDR3: CASRLTTYEQYF; DNA: TGTGCCAGCAGGCTAACTACCTACGAGCAGTACTTC
size: once; V: TRBV29-1; D: NA; J: TRBJ2-5; CDR3: CSVVWGKETQYF; DNA: TGCAGCGTTGTCTGGGGGAAGGAGACCCAGTACTTC
size: few; V: TRBV18; D: TRBD1; J: TRBJ1-5; CDR3: CASSGQDNQPQHF; DNA: TGTGCCAGCTCAGGACAGGACAATCAGCCCCAGCATTTT
size: once; V: TRBV6-6; D: NA; J: TRBJ1-1; CDR3: CASSSMGGMNTEAFF; DNA: TGTGCCAGCAGTTCGATGGGCGGAATGAACACTGAAGCTTTCTTT
size: NA; V: TRBV5-1; D: NA; J: TRBJ1-3; CDR3: CASSLANSRGGNTIYF; DNA: TGCGCCAGCAGCTTGGCCAATAGTAGGGGAGGAAACACCATATATTTT
size: once; V: TRBV5-4; D: TRBD2; J: TRBJ2-3; CDR3: CASSPGLAVTDTQYF; DNA: TGTGCCAGCAGCCCCGGACTAGCTGTGACAGATACGCAGTATTTT
size: NA; V: TRBV5-1; D: NA; J: TRBJ1-1; CDR3: CASSLERVNTEAFF; DNA: TGCGCCAGCAGCTTGGAACGGGTGAACACTGAAGCTTTCTTT
size: few; V: TRBV5-1; D: TRBD2; J: TRBJ2-2; CDR3: CASSEGLANTGELFF; DNA: TGCGCCAGCAGCGAGGGACTAGCTAACACCGGGGAGCTGTTTTTT
size: NA; V: TRBV9; D: NA; J: TRBJ1-5; CDR3: CASSPDGNQPQHF; DNA: TGTGCCAGCAGCCCCGACGGTAATCAGCCCCAGCATTTT
size: NA; V: TRBV5-1; D: NA; J: TRBJ2-3; CDR3: CASSLVRGQSTDTQYF; DNA: TGCGCCAGCAGCTTGGTTCGGGGTCAAAGCACAGATACGCAGTATTTT
size: few; V: TRBV5-1; D: NA; J: TRBJ1-5; CDR3: CASSLGGRINQPQHF; DNA: TGCGCCAGCAGCTTGGGGGGGCGGATCAATCAGCCCCAGCATTTT
size: NA; V: TRBV11-2; D: NA; J: TRBJ2-7; CDR3: CASSLGGARYEQYF; DNA: TGTGCCAGCAGCCTGGGGGGGGCTAGGTACGAGCAGTACTTC
size: few; V: TRBV9; D: NA; J: TRBJ1-2; CDR3: CASSGGYGYTF; DNA: TGTGCCAGCAGCGGCGGATATGGCTACACCTTC
size: NA; V: TRBV27; D: NA; J: TRBJ2-7; CDR3: CASSVSPGYEQYF; DNA: TGTGCCAGCAGTGTATCCCCCGGCTACGAGCAGTACTTC
size: NA; V: TRBV7-9; D: NA; J: TRBJ1-2; CDR3: CASSFTDYGYTF; DNA: TGTGCCAGCAGCTTTACGGACTATGGCTACACCTTC
size: few; V: TRBV11-2; D: NA; J: TRBJ1-2; CDR3: CASSLEGRDLSYGYTF; DNA: TGTGCCAGCAGCTTGGAGGGCAGGGACCTTTCCTATGGCTACACCTTC
size: NA; V: TRBV28; D: TRBD1; J: TRBJ2-3; CDR3: CASRQGDRRTDTQYF; DNA: TGTGCCAGCAGGCAAGGGGACAGACGCACAGATACGCAGTATTTT
size: NA; V: TRBV15; D: NA; J: TRBJ1-4; CDR3: CATSRDRAREKLFF; DNA: TGTGCCACCAGCAGAGATCGCGCCCGTGAAAAACTGTTTTTT
size: NA; V: TRBV11-3; D: TRBD2; J: TRBJ2-3; CDR3: CASSPSGSPTDTQYF; DNA: TGTGCCAGCAGCCCCAGCGGGAGCCCCACAGATACGCAGTATTTT
size: few; V: TRBV12-5; D: NA; J: TRBJ1-2; CDR3: CASGLPPNSYGYTF; DNA: TGTGCTAGTGGTTTGCCTCCAAACTCCTATGGCTACACCTTC
size: NA; V: TRBV27; D: TRBD1; J: TRBJ1-5; CDR3: CASSPDRESNQPQHF; DNA: TGTGCCAGCAGTCCGGACAGGGAAAGCAATCAGCCCCAGCATTTT
size: NA; V: TRBV9; D: NA; J: TRBJ1-6; CDR3: CASSTVAPGLGSPLHF; DNA: TGTGCCAGCAGCACAGTGGCCCCCGGGCTGGGGTCACCCCTCCACTTT
size: NA; V: TRBV4-2; D: NA; J: TRBJ1-5; CDR3: CASSQAYYREGNQPQHF; DNA: TGTGCCAGCAGCCAAGCCTATTACAGGGAGGGCAATCAGCCCCAGCATTTT
size: NA; V: TRBV5-6; D: TRBD2; J: TRBJ2-3; CDR3: CASSHQSGLAMPTQYF; DNA: TGTGCCAGCAGCCACCAGTCGGGACTAGCAATGCCTACGCAGTATTTT
size: few; V: TRBV18; D: NA; J: TRBJ2-1; CDR3: CASSPPIRDLTNEQFF; DNA: TGTGCCAGCTCACCACCGATAAGGGACTTAACAAATGAGCAGTTCTTC
size: NA; V: TRBV18; D: TRBD2; J: TRBJ2-1; CDR3: CASSQGTSGVSYNEQFF; DNA: TGTGCCAGCTCACAGGGGACTAGCGGGGTCTCCTACAATGAGCAGTTCTTC
size: few; V: TRBV4-2; D: TRBD2; J: TRBJ2-1; CDR3: CASSRLAGTYNEQFF; DNA: TGTGCCAGCAGCAGACTAGCGGGAACCTACAATGAGCAGTTCTTC
size: NA; V: TRBV25-1; D: NA; J: TRBJ2-7; CDR3: CASSEYGRGAGQQYF; DNA: TGTGCCAGCAGTGAATACGGACGGGGGGCCGGGCAGCAGTACTTC
size: NA; V: TRBV7-9; D: TRBD1; J: TRBJ2-5; CDR3: CASSFKAGGEETQYF; DNA: TGTGCCAGCAGCTTCAAGGCAGGGGGCGAGGAGACCCAGTACTTC
size: NA; V: TRBV7-2; D: NA; J: TRBJ2-7; CDR3: CASSHGNSYEQYF; DNA: TGTGCCAGCAGCCACGGGAACTCCTACGAGCAGTACTTC